The 10 T cell receptor beta chains below come from one sample, sequenced in a study of CD8+CD57+ T cells in acquired aplastic anemia. Template material for TCR beta VDJ and CDR3 profiling consisted of genomic DNA. TCRdb ran MiXCR on the reads and lists one entry per CDR3 protein. The data contain about 240,000 distinct CDR3 sequences, approximately 45% of them singletons. Patients chosen for sequencing had CD8+CD57+ cells that had expanded, as shown by flow cytometry. The specimen sequenced was sorted CD4+, CD8+, or CD8+CD57+ T cells (not recorded which) from PBMCs. The source of these receptors is a human donor with aplastic anemia.

The chain combines TRBV10-3 with TRBJ1-5; D may be TRBD1 (5 bases). In germline, CDR1 is ENHRY, CDR2 SYGVKD. CDR3 size: 13 residues. Trimming pared 5 bases from V and 7 bases from J, leaving 12 bases between. The CDR3 coding sequence is TGTGCCATCAGTCCCTGGGGGGACCAGCCCCAGCATTTT. Encoded protein: CAISPWGDQPQHF.

About this clonotype: The limits of the CDR3 on the DNA are not certain, so only TCRdb's listed CDR3 is given. The chain combines TRBV7-9 with TRBJ1-4. The V gene's germline CDR1 is SEHNR and CDR2 FQNEAQ (reference sequence). The CDR3 length is 24 residues, termini included. CDR3 loop: CASSPGTSNEQFFGPESAYEKLFF.

The chain is built from TRBV7-9 and TRBJ1-1; no reliable D call. V gave up 5 bases and J gave up 2 bases, with 9 bases separating them. The length of the CDR3 is 13 residues. Per the germline V gene, CDR1 is SEHNR and CDR2 is FQNEAQ (reference sequence). CDR3 residues: CASSPPLNTEAFF. The CDR3 region has the DNA TGTGCCAGCAGCCCCCCCCTTAACACTGAAGCTTTCTTT.

The chain combines TRBV7-2 with TRBJ2-5; TRBD1 matches 8 bases. The V gene end was trimmed by 2 bases and the J gene end by 4 bases; junction bases not matched to a gene: 6. The germline gives CDR1 SGHTA, CDR2 FQGNSA. The CDR3 covers 15 residues. The CDR3 DNA is TGTGCCAGCAGCTTATGGACAGGGTCCCCAGAGACCCAGTACTTC. This gives the protein CASSLWTGSPETQYF.

This clonotype was seen many times. The chain couples TRBV7-9 to TRBJ2-1; D is possibly TRBD1 (5 bases). Germline V gene data show CDR1 as SEHNR and CDR2 as FQNEAQ (reference sequence). The CDR3 totals 16 residues. Between the trimmed V and J ends, which lost 2 bases and 5 bases, there was a span of 16 bases. The CDR3 region has the DNA TGTGCCAGCAGCTTACTGCCAAATAGGGGTAACAATGAGCAGTTCTTC. This sequence encodes CASSLLPNRGNNEQFF.

The V call is TRBV3-1, the J call TRBJ1-1; no definite D call. V lost 1 base, J lost 3 bases, and 12 bases lay in between. This CDR3 is built from 15 residues. The germline V gene encodes CDR1 LGHDT and CDR2 YNNKEL (reference sequence). Here the CDR3 reads CASSQAIQGDTEAFF. For the CDR3, the DNA is TGTGCCAGCAGCCAAGCGATTCAAGGTGACACTGAAGCTTTCTTT. Full variable domain (remainder filled in from reference TRBV3-1 and TRBJ1-1): DTAVSQTPKYLVTQMGNDKSIKCEQNLGHDTMYWYKQDSKKFLKIMFSYNNKELIINETVPNRFSPKSPDKAHLNLHINSLELGDSAVYFCASSQAIQGDTEAFFGQGTRLTVV.

In regard to this clonotype: One end of the junction does not line up with germline, which may come from a read error. The chain carries TRBV7-2 and TRBJ1-1; 8 positions agree with TRBD1. This CDR3 spans 14 amino acids. The germline gives CDR1 SGHTA, CDR2 FQGNSA. The DNA of the CDR3 is TGTGCCAGCAGTTTAGACTCAGGGGGCGCTGAAGCTTTCTTT. It is translated as CASSLDSGGAEAFF.

The chain joins TRBV19 to TRBJ2-3, with D uncertain. The CDR3 length is 16 residues. In germline, CDR1 is LNHDA, CDR2 SQIVND (reference sequence). Trimming took off 3 bases at V and 2 bases at J, with 15 bases between the two ends. CDR3 sequence: CASSIPQAFHTDTQYF. The CDR3 DNA reads as TGTGCCAGTAGTATTCCCCAGGCCTTCCACACAGATACGCAGTATTTT.

On this clonotype itself: One end of the junction is discordant with germline, which a read error may explain. For the CDR3, the DNA is TGTGCCAGCGTTGAACGGATTAATCGGCCCCAGCATTTT. Protein: CASVERINRPQHF. The rearrangement links TRBV2 to TRBJ1-5, with D unresolved. The CDR3 is made up of 13 amino acids. The germline CDR1 and CDR2 sequences are SNHLY and FYNNEI.

This clonotype was picked up many times. The rearrangement links TRBV12-3 or TRBV12-4 to TRBJ2-7; 8 bases line up with TRBD1. Losses at the gene ends were 5 bases for V and 1 base for J; bases not matched to a gene: 10. This CDR3 region has 16 residues. Here the CDR3 DNA reads TGTGCCAGCAGTCCGACTAGGGACAGGCGTTCCTACGAGCAGTACTTC. Protein product: CASSPTRDRRSYEQYF.